These T cell receptor beta chains were read from a single sample in a study of response to subunit inactivated influenza vaccine. A single record per CDR3 protein comes from TCRdb applying MiXCR to the RT-PCR reads. The sample has hundreds of thousands of distinct CDR3 sequences; about 10% are singletons. This sample was also put to use in a study of T cells expressing NK-cell markers.

The material sequenced was PBMCs from blood, taken on the day of vaccination. The receptors here all came from a man in his fifties who received an inactivated influenza vaccine. Both conserved end residues are part of each CDR3. A D gene is named only where the DNA matches it firmly. A row's size may be missing; if present it is once, few, many or a size class.

v_gene,abundance,d_gene,j_gene,CDR3aa,CDR3nt
TRBV20-1,few,TRBD2,TRBJ2-3,CSARQASGDTDTQYF,TGCAGTGCTAGACAGGCTAGCGGGGACACAGATACGCAGTATTTT
TRBV7-2,NA,NA,TRBJ2-3,CASSPMGGLDTQYF,TGTGCCAGCAGCCCCATGGGGGGCCTAGATACGCAGTATTTT
TRBV5-1,many,TRBD2,TRBJ2-7,CASSLTSPGLAFYEQYF,TGCGCCAGCAGCCTCACCTCACCGGGACTAGCGTTTTACGAGCAGTACTTC
TRBV20-1,NA,NA,TRBJ1-1,CSAKPQGINTEAFF,TGCAGTGCAAAGCCCCAGGGTATCAACACTGAAGCTTTCTTT
TRBV12-3/TRBV12-4,many,TRBD2,TRBJ2-1,CASSLTSGGAGEQFF,TGTGCCAGCAGTTTAACTAGCGGGGGGGCTGGGGAGCAGTTCTTC
TRBV28,NA,TRBD1,TRBJ1-2,CASSAAPLGQLYGYTF,TGTGCCAGCAGTGCCGCCCCTCTGGGACAGCTGTATGGCTACACCTTC
TRBV15,NA,NA,TRBJ2-5,CATSGGAMETQYF,TGTGCCACCAGTGGTGGGGCTATGGAGACCCAGTACTTC
TRBV10-3,few,TRBD2,TRBJ2-7,CAISGLAGGGEQYF,TGTGCCATCAGTGGATTAGCGGGAGGGGGCGAGCAGTACTTC
TRBV7-2,NA,NA,TRBJ1-4,CASSLGVAGLLFF,TGTGCCAGCAGCTTAGGTGTTGCAGGGTTGCTGTTTTTT
TRBV7-2,NA,NA,TRBJ2-3,CAITLGSTDTQYF,TGTGCCATCACCTTGGGGAGCACAGATACGCAGTATTTT
TRBV12-3/TRBV12-4,few,NA,TRBJ2-7,CASSFGLPPYEQYF,TGTGCCAGCAGTTTCGGACTTCCCCCGTACGAGCAGTACTTC
TRBV4-3,few,NA,TRBJ2-7,CASSQGDGHYEQYF,TGCGCCAGCAGCCAAGGGGACGGTCACTACGAGCAGTACTTC
TRBV3-1,few,NA,TRBJ2-1,CASSRPGTSLYNEQFF,TGTGCCAGCAGCCGCCCCGGGACTTCTCTTTACAATGAGCAGTTCTTC
TRBV11-2,NA,NA,TRBJ2-3,CASSSHRVGTDTQYF,TGTGCCAGCAGCTCACACAGGGTGGGCACAGATACGCAGTATTTT
TRBV12-3/TRBV12-4,few,NA,TRBJ2-1,CASSYGQGDEQFF,TGTGCCAGCAGTTATGGGCAGGGTGATGAGCAGTTCTTC
TRBV9,few,TRBD1,TRBJ2-7,CASSVGTGGSYEQYF,TGTGCCAGCAGCGTAGGCACAGGGGGGTCCTACGAGCAGTACTTC
TRBV7-9,few,NA,TRBJ1-1,CASSLAYRKNTEAFF,TGTGCCAGCAGCTTAGCCTACAGAAAGAACACTGAAGCTTTCTTT
TRBV28,many,NA,TRBJ1-1,CASSSGTLTEAFF,TGTGCCAGCAGTTCCGGGACACTCACTGAAGCTTTCTTT
TRBV28,few,TRBD2,TRBJ2-1,CASSALAGNNEQFF,TGTGCCAGCAGTGCCCTAGCGGGAAACAATGAGCAGTTCTTC
TRBV27,NA,NA,TRBJ2-2,CVSSPYRSTGELFF,TGTGTCAGCAGTCCCTACCGGAGCACCGGGGAGCTGTTTTTT
TRBV5-5,NA,NA,TRBJ2-7,CASSLEPTAIYEQYF,TGTGCCAGCAGCTTGGAACCGACCGCCATCTACGAGCAGTACTTC
TRBV7-6,few,NA,TRBJ2-7,CASNNRLQTPGAEQYF,TGTGCCAGCAACAACCGACTGCAGACGCCCGGTGCCGAGCAGTACTTC
TRBV20-1,NA,TRBD2,TRBJ2-7,CSARGGGRADEQYF,TGCAGTGCTAGAGGTGGCGGGAGGGCCGACGAGCAGTACTTC
TRBV5-1,NA,NA,TRBJ1-1,CASSSRGGPSTEAFF,TGCGCCAGCAGCAGCCGTGGGGGCCCGAGCACTGAAGCTTTCTTT
TRBV7-2,few,NA,TRBJ2-3,CASSTSSQGAQYF,TGTGCCAGCAGCACCTCCTCGCAGGGAGCGCAGTATTTT
TRBV28,many,TRBD1,TRBJ1-1,CASSFPTRGLVNTEAFF,TGTGCCAGCAGTTTTCCTACCAGGGGGCTGGTGAACACTGAAGCTTTCTTT
TRBV7-7,few,TRBD2,TRBJ2-1,CASSLEAGGAEEQFF,TGTGCCAGCAGCTTAGAGGCGGGAGGGGCGGAAGAGCAGTTCTTC
TRBV7-2,NA,TRBD2,TRBJ2-5,CASSLAAGAGQETQYF,TGTGCCAGCAGCTTAGCTGCGGGAGCGGGTCAAGAGACCCAGTACTTC
TRBV28,NA,TRBD2,TRBJ2-3,CASSLDLRREKHSDTQYF,TGTGCCAGCAGTTTGGACCTTCGGCGGGAGAAACATTCAGATACGCAGTATTTT
TRBV12-3/TRBV12-4,many,NA,TRBJ2-1,CASSPAGSYNEQFF,TGTGCCAGCAGTCCGGCGGGGTCCTACAATGAGCAGTTCTTC
TRBV9,many,NA,TRBJ1-6,CASSVDGRNSPLHF,TGTGCCAGCAGCGTGGATGGACGTAATTCACCCCTCCACTTT
TRBV12-3/TRBV12-4,many,NA,TRBJ1-1,CASSLSAGVFGAFF,TGTGCCAGCAGTTTAAGCGCAGGGGTGTTTGGGGCTTTCTTT
TRBV7-9,NA,TRBD1,TRBJ1-2,CASRDPRTGEVYGYTF,TGTGCCAGCAGGGACCCCCGGACAGGGGAGGTCTATGGCTACACCTTC